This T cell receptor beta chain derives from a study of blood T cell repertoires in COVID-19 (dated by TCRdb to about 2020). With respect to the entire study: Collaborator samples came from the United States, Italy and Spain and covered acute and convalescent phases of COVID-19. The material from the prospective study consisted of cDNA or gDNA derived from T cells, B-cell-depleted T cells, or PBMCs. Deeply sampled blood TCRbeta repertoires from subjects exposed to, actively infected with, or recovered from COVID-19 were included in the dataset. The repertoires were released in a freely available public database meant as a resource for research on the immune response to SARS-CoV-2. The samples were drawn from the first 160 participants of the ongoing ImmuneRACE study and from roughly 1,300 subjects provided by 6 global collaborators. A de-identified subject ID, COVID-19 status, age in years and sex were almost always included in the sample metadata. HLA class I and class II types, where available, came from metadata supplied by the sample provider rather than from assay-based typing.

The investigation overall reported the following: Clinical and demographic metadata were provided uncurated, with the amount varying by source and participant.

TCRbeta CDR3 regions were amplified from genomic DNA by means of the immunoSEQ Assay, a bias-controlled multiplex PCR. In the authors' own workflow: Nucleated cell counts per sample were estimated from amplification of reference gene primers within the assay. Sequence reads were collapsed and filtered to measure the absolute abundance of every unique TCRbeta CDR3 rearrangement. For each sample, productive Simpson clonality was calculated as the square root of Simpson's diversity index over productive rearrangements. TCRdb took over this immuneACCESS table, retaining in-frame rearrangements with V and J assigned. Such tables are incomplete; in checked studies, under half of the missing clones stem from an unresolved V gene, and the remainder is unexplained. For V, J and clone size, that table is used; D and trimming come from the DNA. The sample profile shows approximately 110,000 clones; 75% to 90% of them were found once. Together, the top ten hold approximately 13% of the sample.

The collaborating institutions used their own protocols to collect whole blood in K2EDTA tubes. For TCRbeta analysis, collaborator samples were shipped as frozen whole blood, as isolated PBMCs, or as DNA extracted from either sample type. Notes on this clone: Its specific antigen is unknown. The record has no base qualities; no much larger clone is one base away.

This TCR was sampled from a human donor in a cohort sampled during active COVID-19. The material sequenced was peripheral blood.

CDR3 sequence: CASSANEKLFF. The DNA sequence is as follows: TGTGCCAGTAGCGCTAATGAAAAACTGTTTTTT. Recombination linked TRBV19 to TRBJ1-4; the D gene is not confidently resolved. Looking up the germline V gene (reference sequence) yields CDR1 LNHDA and CDR2 SQIVND. The V end loses 6 bases and the J end loses 3 bases, and a stretch of 2 bases separates them. From cysteine to phenylalanine, the CDR3 is 11 amino acids long. The CDR3 DNA has 33 bases and is translated from base 1.